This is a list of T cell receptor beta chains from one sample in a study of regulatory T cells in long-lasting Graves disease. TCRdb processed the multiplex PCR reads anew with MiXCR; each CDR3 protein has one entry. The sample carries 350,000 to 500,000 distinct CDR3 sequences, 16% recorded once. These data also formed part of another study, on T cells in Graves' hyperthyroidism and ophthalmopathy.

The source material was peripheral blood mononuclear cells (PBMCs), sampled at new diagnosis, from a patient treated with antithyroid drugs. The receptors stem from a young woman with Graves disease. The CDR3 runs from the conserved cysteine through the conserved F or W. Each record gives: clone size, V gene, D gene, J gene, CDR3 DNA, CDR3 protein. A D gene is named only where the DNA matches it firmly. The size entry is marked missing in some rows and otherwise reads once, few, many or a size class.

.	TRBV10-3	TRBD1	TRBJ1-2	TGTGCCATCAGTTCGGGCAGGGGGTCGGACTATGGCTACACCTTC	CAISSGRGSDYGYTF
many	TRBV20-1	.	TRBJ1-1	TGCAGTGCTAGTATTTCGCAGGGAATCTCTGAAGCTTTCTTT	CSASISQGISEAFF
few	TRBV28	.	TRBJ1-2	TGTGCCAGCAGTTTATCCCAACGGACCCTAAACCGACGAGACCGGTATGGCTACACCTTC	CASSLSQRTLNRRDRYGYTF
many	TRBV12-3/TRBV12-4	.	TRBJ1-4	TGTGCCAGCAGTTTGCAAGGTTCGGCGCCTAATGAAAAACTGTTTTTT	CASSLQGSAPNEKLFF
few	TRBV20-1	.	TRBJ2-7	TGCAGTGCTAGATACGAAATCCTCTACGAGCAGTACTTC	CSARYEILYEQYF
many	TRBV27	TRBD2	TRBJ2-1	TGTGCCAGCAGTTTTGGGACTAGCGGGAGCAATGAGCAGTTCTTC	CASSFGTSGSNEQFF
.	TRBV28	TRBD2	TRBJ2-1	TGTGCCAGCAGCGTTGGACTAGCGGGAGTAAATGAGCAGTTCTTC	CASSVGLAGVNEQFF
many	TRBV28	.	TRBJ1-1	TGTGCCAGCAGTCAACCGGGTCCACTGAACACTGAAGCTTTCTTT	CASSQPGPLNTEAFF
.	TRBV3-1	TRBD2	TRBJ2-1	TGTGCCAGCGGGAGGGACCACAATGAGCAGTTCTTC	CASGRDHNEQFF
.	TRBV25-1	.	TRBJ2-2	TGTGCCAGCAGTGAATATTTCGAGTCCGGGGAGCTGTTTTTT	CASSEYFESGELFF
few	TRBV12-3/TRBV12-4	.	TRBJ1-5	TGTGCCAGCACCGGGGGGGGGGCCCTTAGCAATCAGCCCCAGCATTTT	CASTGGGALSNQPQHF
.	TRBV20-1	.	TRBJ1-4	TGCAGTGCTAGAGATTTCACAGGGTCCACCCATTTTTTT	CSARDFTGSTHFF
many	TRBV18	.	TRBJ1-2	TGTGCCAGCTCTCCCGGGGCGAACTATGGCTACACCTTC	CASSPGANYGYTF
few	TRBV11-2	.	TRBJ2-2	TGTGCCAGCAGCTTAGACGTTCCCGGGGAGCTGTTTTTT	CASSLDVPGELFF
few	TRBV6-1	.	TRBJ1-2	TGTGCCAGCAGTGAAGCGGGCCGTTATGGCTACACCTTC	CASSEAGRYGYTF
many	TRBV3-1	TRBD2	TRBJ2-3	TGTGCCAGCAGCCAGCAAAGGGACTACACAGATACGCAGTATTTT	CASSQQRDYTDTQYF
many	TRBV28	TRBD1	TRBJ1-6	TGTGCCAGCAGTCTAACAGCAGGGACAGTTGGTTCACCCCTCCACTTT	CASSLTAGTVGSPLHF
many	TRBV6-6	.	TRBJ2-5	TGTGCCAGCAGTTACTCGGCAGTGGACAAAGAGACCCAGTACTTC	CASSYSAVDKETQYF
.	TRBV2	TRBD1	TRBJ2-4	TGTGCCAGCAACGAACAGGGGTCTCTAGCCAAAAACATTCAGTACTTC	CASNEQGSLAKNIQYF
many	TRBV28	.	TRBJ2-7	TGTGCCAGCACTTATGGGGCCCGGGGCAGCTACTACGAGCAGTACTTC	CASTYGARGSYYEQYF
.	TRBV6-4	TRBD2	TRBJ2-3	TGTGCCAGCAGTGACTCAACTAGCGGGAGCACAGATACGCAGTATTTT	CASSDSTSGSTDTQYF
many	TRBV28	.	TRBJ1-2	TGTGCCAGCAGTTTAGGCGACTATGGCTACACCTTC	CASSLGDYGYTF
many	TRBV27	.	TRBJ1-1	TGTGCCAGCAGTTTGCCTGAAGCTTTCTTT	CASSLPEAFF
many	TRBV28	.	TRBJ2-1	TGTGCCAGCAGTTCCCAATCGTCGGGCGATGAGCAGTTCTTC	CASSSQSSGDEQFF
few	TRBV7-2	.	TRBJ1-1	TGTGCCAGCAGCTTGGGACTCTTGAACACTGAAGCTTTCTTT	CASSLGLLNTEAFF
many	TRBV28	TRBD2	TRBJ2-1	TGTGCCAGCAGTTTGCTGGCGGGAGGGCCGCGAGAGCAGTTCTTC	CASSLLAGGPREQFF
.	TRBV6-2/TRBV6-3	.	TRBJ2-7	TGTGCCAGTCGCTCTAGAGGGTCCTACGAGCAGTACTTC	CASRSRGSYEQYF
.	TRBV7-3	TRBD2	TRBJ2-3	TGTGCCAGCAGCCAAGGACTAGCGGGAGATGGGAGCACAGATACGCAGTATTTT	CASSQGLAGDGSTDTQYF
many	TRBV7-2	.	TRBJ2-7	TGTGCCAGCAGCCTAACCGGGCCCTCCTACGAGCAGTACTTC	CASSLTGPSYEQYF